This T cell receptor beta chain was retrieved from a study of T cells in Graves' hyperthyroidism and ophthalmopathy. Study-level results: Stable hyperthyroidism was told apart from ophthalmopathy by a model built on 13 V-J features.

There are 16 residues in the CDR3. With V trimmed by 6 bases and J by 2 bases, 9 bases remained unmatched. Germline lookup yields CDR1 LGHDT and CDR2 YNNKEL (reference sequence). Calling Graves' hyperthyroidism stable meant ophthalmopathy did not progress within 18 months. Diagnosis relied on clinical symptoms, serum thyroxine and TRAb, thyroid ultrasound and orbital computed tomography. This clonotype was recorded many times. Its antigen remains unknown. TCR beta CDR3 region amplification was performed from RNA transcripts. First-round RT-PCR targeting the TCR CDR3 was performed with the HTBI primer set. From the multiplex PCR reads, TCRdb called clonotypes with MiXCR, one entry per CDR3 protein. Of 450,000 to 700,000 distinct CDR3 sequences in the sample, around 42% were seen once.

The source material was peripheral blood or thyroid tissue (not recorded which). The TCR was taken from a woman aged 18 to 35 with Graves' hyperthyroidism. The chain combines TRBV3-1 with TRBJ2-5; 10 positions match TRBD2. The chain's CDR3 is CASSEAGTSAQETQYF. The CDR3 DNA sequence: TGTGCCAGCAGTGAAGCTGGGACTAGCGCTCAAGAGACCCAGTACTTC.